The 21 T cell receptor beta chains listed next were all sequenced from one sample in a study of T cell changes during pregnancy in multiple sclerosis. Some clones are missing from TCRdb's copy, which holds only in-frame ones; the method was immunoSEQ multiplex PCR. Of about 58,000 clones listed, about 90% are singletons. The sample in question was CD4+ T cells from peripheral blood mononuclear cells, obtained after pregnancy. These receptors were obtained from a female donor in good health, enrolled as a control in a pregnancy study.

This sequence joins TRBV11-2 and TRBJ1-1; possibly TRBD1 for D (5 bases). This CDR3 region has 14 residues. Trimming took off 5 bases at V and 5 bases at J, with 15 bases between the two ends. Per the germline V gene, CDR1 is SGHAT and CDR2 is FQNNGV. The CDR3 DNA sequence: TGTGCCAGCAGCCCCTCCGGGGGAGTTACTGAAGCTTTCTTT. Translated, it gives CASSPSGGVTEAFF.

J is TRBJ2-1 and V is TRBV10-1; D is unresolved. This CDR3 has 13 amino acids. CDR1 and CDR2 (germline): WNHNN, SYGVQD (reference sequence). Trimming left V 2 bases short and J 4 bases short, with 6 bases between. CDR3 sequence: CASSEPRYNEQFF. The CDR3 DNA reads as TGCGCCAGCAGTGAGCCGAGATACAATGAGCAGTTCTTC.

There are a few counts of this clone. The chain joins TRBV5-1 to TRBJ2-3; possible D gene TRBD2, 5 bases. CDR1 and CDR2 (germline): SGHRS, YFSETQ. The CDR3 sequence is 16 residues long. Deletions cut 5 bases from V and 2 bases from J, with 18 bases between. CDR3 protein: CASRLKRATSTDTQYF. The CDR3 DNA sequence: TGCGCCAGCAGACTAAAGAGGGCTACCTCCACAGATACGCAGTATTTT.

The chain combines TRBV28 with TRBJ1-3, with TRBD1 matching 9 bases. V was clipped by 6 bases and J by 1 base; unmatched bases: 7. The CDR3 consists of 16 residues. Germline V gene lookup returns CDR1 MDHEN and CDR2 SYDVKM. CDR3 coding DNA: TGTGCCAGCAGCATCCTACAGGGGGCATCTGGAAACACCATATATTTT. This sequence encodes CASSILQGASGNTIYF.

The chain carries TRBV5-1 and TRBJ2-2, with D unclear. From germline, CDR1 is SGHRS and CDR2 YFSETQ. The V end lost 6 bases, the J end lost 4 bases, and 13 bases lay between the germline ends. The CDR3 contains 14 residues. CDR3 bases: TGCGCCAGCACCGACACAGCAGGCACCGGGGAGCTGTTTTTT. It translates to CASTDTAGTGELFF.

This sequence joins TRBV7-2 and TRBJ2-1; D ambiguous. Germline V lookup: CDR1 SGHTA, CDR2 FQGNSA. Trimming stripped 1 base from V and 10 bases from J, with 8 bases between. The CDR3 is 12 residues long. The CDR3 nucleotides read TGTGCCAGCAGCTTAGTGGCACCAGAGCAGTTCTTC. Protein: CASSLVAPEQFF.

The chain employs TRBV27 and TRBJ1-1; unclear D gene. Germline CDR1 MNHEY, CDR2 SMNVEV (reference sequence). The CDR3 loop spans 14 amino acids. Trimming removed 7 bases at V and 5 bases at J, with 17 bases between. The CDR3 sequence: CASTPSGVDTEAFF. CDR3 nucleotides: TGTGCCAGCACTCCCTCCGGGGTTGATACTGAAGCTTTCTTT.

This rearrangement joins TRBV5-6 to TRBJ1-2, with D unclear. The CDR3 covers 15 residues. V dropped 0 bases and J dropped 1 base, with 10 bases sitting between them. The V gene's germline CDR1 is SGHDT and CDR2 YYEEEE. DNA of the CDR3: TGTGCCAGCAGCTTGGAGCAAGCCTTTAACTATGGCTACACCTTC. Translation: CASSLEQAFNYGYTF.

This clone was seen a few times. The CDR3 here is CASSQEQGGSPLHF. CDR3 coding DNA: TGCGCCAGCAGCCAAGAACAGGGGGGTTCACCCCTCCACTTT. This chain uses TRBV4-3 with TRBJ1-6, with 8 positions matching TRBD1. V shed 0 bases, J shed 9 bases, and the junction held 1 base outside the gene matches. The CDR3 is made up of 14 amino acids. Germline CDR1 is LGHNA and CDR2 is YSLEER.

Of note for this clone: One junction end disagrees with the germline gene, perhaps due to a read error. The V and J genes are TRBV30 and TRBJ1-4, with D possibly TRBD1 on 6 matching bases. CDR1 is GTSNPN, CDR2 SVGIG, per germline (reference sequence). The CDR3 has 12 amino acids. CDR3 sequence (DNA): TGTGCCTGGACCTATTCGGGGGGCCGTACGATTTTT. It translates to CAWTYSGGRTIF.

The V call is TRBV6-5, the J call TRBJ1-1; D not certain. The germline V gene encodes CDR1 MNHEY and CDR2 SVGAGI. Trimming cost V 2 bases and J 1 base, with 8 bases left between them. The CDR3 covers 14 residues. The CDR3 here is CASSYRRENTEAFF. In nucleotides, the CDR3 is TGTGCCAGCAGTTACCGGCGGGAGAACACTGAAGCTTTCTTT.

The CDR3 is CASSLAGTGAYNEQFF. The CDR3 DNA reads as TGTGCCAGCAGCTTAGCCGGGACGGGAGCCTACAATGAGCAGTTCTTC. The chain has TRBV7-2 and TRBJ2-1, with D maybe TRBD2 (6 bases). Germline loops: CDR1 SGHTA, CDR2 FQGNSA. This CDR3 has 16 residues. The V and J ends lost 0 bases and 2 bases respectively, with 11 bases between them.

V usage is TRBV6-1 and J usage is TRBJ1-4, with 7 positions matching TRBD1. The V and J ends lost 7 bases and 6 bases, in that order; junction bases with no gene match: 8. Germline V gene sequence: CDR1 MNHNS, CDR2 SASEGT. The CDR3 is 14 amino acids. The CDR3 DNA reads TGTGCCAGCAACCGGGACAGACTGCATGAAAAACTGTTTTTT. Protein product: CASNRDRLHEKLFF.

The V and J genes are TRBV7-2 and TRBJ1-2; 10 positions match TRBD1. V was clipped by 5 bases and J by 5 bases; unmatched bases: 11. CDR3 length: 16 residues. The germline V gene encodes CDR1 SGHTA and CDR2 FQGNSA. As DNA, the CDR3 is TGTGCCAGCAGCGTCCCGGGACAGGGGCTTCCTTATGGCTACACCTTC. This translates into CASSVPGQGLPYGYTF.

The chain has TRBV7-2 and TRBJ2-1, with 7 bases that match TRBD2. The CDR3 contains 14 residues. Germline V gives CDR1 SGHTA, CDR2 FQGNSA. The ends lost 2 bases at V and 5 bases at J; junction bases unmatched: 3. In DNA form, the CDR3 reads TGTGCCAGCAGCTTAAGCGGGGACCACAATGAGCAGTTCTTC. Residues: CASSLSGDHNEQFF.

V is TRBV9 and J is TRBJ2-5; 11 bases align to TRBD2. The CDR3 is 16 residues long. The junction had 6 bases not matched to a gene; V was cut back by 0 bases and J by 5 bases. Germline V gene lookup returns CDR1 SGDLS and CDR2 YYNGEE. The DNA for the CDR3 is TGTGCCAGCAGCGTAGGTAGCGGGGGGGCCCGGGAGACCCAGTACTTC. This gives the protein CASSVGSGGARETQYF.

The sample holds one count of this clone. J is TRBJ2-2 and V is TRBV6-4, with TRBD2 matching 8 bases. The V and J ends lost 5 bases and 0 bases, in that order; junction bases with no gene match: 5. Per germline, CDR1 MRHNA and CDR2 SNTAGT. The CDR3 is made up of 16 amino acids. The CDR3 spells CASSPRRGANTGELFF. DNA of the CDR3: TGTGCCAGCAGTCCCCGGCGGGGGGCGAACACCGGGGAGCTGTTTTTT.

The chain is built from TRBV7-6 and TRBJ2-7, with 11 nucleotides matching TRBD1. CDR3 length: 16 residues. From germline, CDR1 is SGHVS and CDR2 FNYEAQ. V was pared by 1 base and J by 7 bases, with 9 bases of the junction left unmatched. CDR3 sequence: CASSLGVWTGGGEQYF. In DNA, the CDR3 is TGTGCCAGCAGCTTAGGGGTTTGGACAGGGGGCGGTGAGCAGTACTTC.

The V and J genes are TRBV5-4 and TRBJ1-1, with D possibly TRBD1 on 6 matching bases. The V end lost 4 bases, the J end lost 0 bases, and 10 bases lay between the germline ends. Germline lookup yields CDR1 SGHNT and CDR2 YYREEE (reference sequence). The CDR3 length is 14 residues. CDR3 amino acids: CASSGGGMNTEAFF. CDR3 DNA sequence: TGTGCCAGCAGCGGCGGGGGCATGAACACTGAAGCTTTCTTT.

This chain connects TRBV5-1 to TRBJ1-2; D might be TRBD1 (5 bases). This CDR3 contains 14 residues. The V and J ends lost 4 bases and 2 bases respectively, with 12 bases between them. Germline V gives CDR1 SGHRS, CDR2 YFSETQ. The CDR3 spells CASSPVGGNYGYTF. DNA of the CDR3: TGCGCCAGCAGCCCGGTGGGGGGAAACTATGGCTACACCTTC.

The chain employs TRBV6-5 and TRBJ2-1; TRBD2 matches at 11 bases. Germline-derived CDR1 and CDR2 are MNHEY and SVGAGI. V shed 2 bases, J shed 4 bases, and the junction held 4 bases outside the gene matches. The CDR3 is 16 residues long. The CDR3 bases are TGTGCCAGCAGTTACACCCCTAGCGGGGGGTACAATGAGCAGTTCTTC. Translated, it gives CASSYTPSGGYNEQFF.